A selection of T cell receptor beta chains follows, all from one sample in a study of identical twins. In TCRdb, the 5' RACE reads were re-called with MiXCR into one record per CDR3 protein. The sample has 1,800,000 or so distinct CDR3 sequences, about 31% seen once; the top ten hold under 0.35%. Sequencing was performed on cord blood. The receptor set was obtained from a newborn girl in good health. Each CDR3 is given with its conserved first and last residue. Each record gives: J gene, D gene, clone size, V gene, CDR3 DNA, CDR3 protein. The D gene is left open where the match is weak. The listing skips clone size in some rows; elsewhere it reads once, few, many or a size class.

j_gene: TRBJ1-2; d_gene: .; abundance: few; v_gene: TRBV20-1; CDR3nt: TGCAGTGCTAGTGGGTCAGGCGACTTCTATGGCTACACCTTC; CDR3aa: CSASGSGDFYGYTF
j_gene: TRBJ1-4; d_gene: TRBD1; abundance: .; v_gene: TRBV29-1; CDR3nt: TGCAGCGTCCGGGACAGGGTCGAAAAACTGTTTTTT; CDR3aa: CSVRDRVEKLFF
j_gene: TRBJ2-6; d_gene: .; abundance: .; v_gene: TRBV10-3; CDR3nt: TGTGCCATCAATGGGCACTCTGGGGCCAACGTCCTGACTTTC; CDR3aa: CAINGHSGANVLTF
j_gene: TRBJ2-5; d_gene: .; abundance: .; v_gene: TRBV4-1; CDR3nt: TGCGCCAGCAGCCAAGTTAAGGGGCTAGAGACCCAGTACTTC; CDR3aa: CASSQVKGLETQYF
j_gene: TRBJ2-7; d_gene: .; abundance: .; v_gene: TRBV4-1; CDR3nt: TGCGCCAGCAGCCAAGGGTATCTATCCTACGAGCAGTACTTC; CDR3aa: CASSQGYLSYEQYF
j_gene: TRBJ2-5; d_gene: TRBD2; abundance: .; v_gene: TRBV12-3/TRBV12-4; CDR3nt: TGTGCCAGCAAGGGTCAAAGCGGGAGTGGGGAGACCCAGTACTTC; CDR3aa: CASKGQSGSGETQYF
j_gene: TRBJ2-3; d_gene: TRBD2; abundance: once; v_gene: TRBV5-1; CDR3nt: TGCGCCAGCAGCCTCTCCTTAGCGGGGCCCACAGATACGCTGTATTTT; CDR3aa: CASSLSLAGPTDTLYF
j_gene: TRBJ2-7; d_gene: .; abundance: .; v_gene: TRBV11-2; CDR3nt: TGTGCCAGCAGCTTAGGGGCAGGACCTCTCTACGAGCAGTACTTC; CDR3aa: CASSLGAGPLYEQYF
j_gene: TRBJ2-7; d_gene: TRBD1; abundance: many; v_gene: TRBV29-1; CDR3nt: TGCAGCCCGGAGGGACAGGGGGCGTACTACGAGCAGTACTTC; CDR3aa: CSPEGQGAYYEQYF
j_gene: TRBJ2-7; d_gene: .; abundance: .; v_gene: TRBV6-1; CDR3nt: TGTGCCAGCGGGTTGGGGGATTCATACGAGCAGTACTTC; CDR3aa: CASGLGDSYEQYF
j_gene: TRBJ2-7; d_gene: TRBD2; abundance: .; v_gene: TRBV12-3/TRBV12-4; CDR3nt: TGTGCCAGCAGCCGGACTAGCGCGCTTTCTTACGAGCAGTACTTC; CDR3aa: CASSRTSALSYEQYF
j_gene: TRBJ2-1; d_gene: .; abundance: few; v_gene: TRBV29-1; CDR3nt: TGCAGCGTTGTGGCCGAGATCCATGAGCAGTTCTTC; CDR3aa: CSVVAEIHEQFF
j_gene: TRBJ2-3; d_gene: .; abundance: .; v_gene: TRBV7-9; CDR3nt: TGTGCCAGCAGCAGGGACGGAACCACAGATACGCAGTATTTT; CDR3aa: CASSRDGTTDTQYF
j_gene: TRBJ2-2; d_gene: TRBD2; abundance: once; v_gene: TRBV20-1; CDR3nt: TGCAGTGCTAGAGCGCAATGGGCGGGAGTTCGATACACCGGGGAGCTGTTTTTT; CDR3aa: CSARAQWAGVRYTGELFF
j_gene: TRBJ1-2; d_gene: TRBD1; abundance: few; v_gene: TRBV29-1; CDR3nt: TGCAGCGTTGAAGGCCCGACAGGGAACTATGGCTACACCTTC; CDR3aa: CSVEGPTGNYGYTF
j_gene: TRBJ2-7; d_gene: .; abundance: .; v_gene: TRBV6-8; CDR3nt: TGTGCCAGCAGTCCGGATGGTGGGCCGGACTCCTACGAGCAGTACTTC; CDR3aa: CASSPDGGPDSYEQYF
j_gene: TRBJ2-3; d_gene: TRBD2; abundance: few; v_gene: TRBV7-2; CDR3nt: TGTGCCAGCAGCTCTAGCGGGGGAAAAGATACGCAGTATTTT; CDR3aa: CASSSSGGKDTQYF
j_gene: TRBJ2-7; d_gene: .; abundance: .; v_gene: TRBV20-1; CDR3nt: TGCAGTGCGCCCAGGGGTGTAGGCTCCTACGAGCAGTACTTC; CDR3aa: CSAPRGVGSYEQYF
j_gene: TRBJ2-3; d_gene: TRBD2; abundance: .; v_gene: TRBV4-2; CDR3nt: TGTGCCAGCAGCCATCCCGCGGGGGGGGCAGATACGCAGTATTTT; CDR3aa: CASSHPAGGADTQYF
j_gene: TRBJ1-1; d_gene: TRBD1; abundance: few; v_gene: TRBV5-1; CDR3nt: TGCGCCAGCAGCTTGAGGCCCGGGACAGGGTCGTCGAACACTGAAGCTTTCTTT; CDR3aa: CASSLRPGTGSSNTEAFF
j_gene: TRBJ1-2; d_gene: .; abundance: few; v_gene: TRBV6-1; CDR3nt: TGTGCCGCGGTGGCAGGGGTAGGAAATTACTATGGCTACACCTTC; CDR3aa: CAAVAGVGNYYGYTF
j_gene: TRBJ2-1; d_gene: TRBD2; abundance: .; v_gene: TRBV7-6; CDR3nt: TGTGCCAGCAGCAACCCCTTTCGACTAGCTCCCTACAATGAGCGGTTCTTC; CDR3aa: CASSNPFRLAPYNERFF
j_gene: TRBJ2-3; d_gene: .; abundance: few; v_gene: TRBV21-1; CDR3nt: TGTGCCAGCAGCAAAGAACAGGGGACAGATACGCAGTATTTT; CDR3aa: CASSKEQGTDTQYF
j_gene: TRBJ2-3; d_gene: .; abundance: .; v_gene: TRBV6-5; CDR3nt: TGTGCCAGCAGTTACGCGGGTACTAGCACAGATACGCAGTATTTT; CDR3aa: CASSYAGTSTDTQYF
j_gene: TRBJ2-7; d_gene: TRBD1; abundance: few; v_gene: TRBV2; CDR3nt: TGTGCCAGCAGTGAACAGGGGGCTAAGTACGAGCAGTACTTC; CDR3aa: CASSEQGAKYEQYF
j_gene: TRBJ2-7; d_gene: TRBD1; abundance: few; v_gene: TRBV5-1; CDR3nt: TGCGCCAGCAGCAGCCGACAGGGGTATGACGAGCAGTACTTC; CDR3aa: CASSSRQGYDEQYF
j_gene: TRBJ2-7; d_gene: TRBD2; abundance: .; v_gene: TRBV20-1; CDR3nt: TGCAGTGCTCAGAGGGGTAGCGGGAACTACGAGCAGTACTTC; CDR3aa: CSAQRGSGNYEQYF
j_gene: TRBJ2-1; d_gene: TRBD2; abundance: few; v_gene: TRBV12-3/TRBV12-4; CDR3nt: TGTGCCAGCAGTTTATTAGCGGGAGAGTGGAGCTCCTACAATGAGCAGTTCTTC; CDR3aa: CASSLLAGEWSSYNEQFF
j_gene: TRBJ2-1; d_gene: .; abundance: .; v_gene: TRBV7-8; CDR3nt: TGTGCCAGCAGCTTAGTTTTGTACTATGAGCAGTTCTTC; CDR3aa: CASSLVLYYEQFF
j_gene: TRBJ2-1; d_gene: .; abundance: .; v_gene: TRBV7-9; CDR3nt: TGTGCCAGCAGCTTAGCGCGGGGAGTCCACAATGAGCAGTTCTTC; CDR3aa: CASSLARGVHNEQFF
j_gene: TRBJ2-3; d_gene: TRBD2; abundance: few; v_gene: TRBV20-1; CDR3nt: TGCAGTGCTAGGCAAGCGGGGGACCTCACAGATACGCAGTATTTT; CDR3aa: CSARQAGDLTDTQYF
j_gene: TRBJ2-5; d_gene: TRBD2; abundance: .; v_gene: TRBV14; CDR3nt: TGTGCCAGCAGCCAAGGCGGACTAGTAGGTGTGGAGACCCAGTACTTC; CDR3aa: CASSQGGLVGVETQYF
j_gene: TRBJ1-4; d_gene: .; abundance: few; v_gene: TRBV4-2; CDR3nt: TGTGCCAGCAGCCAAGATGGAGGGAATGAAAAACTGTTTTTT; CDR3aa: CASSQDGGNEKLFF
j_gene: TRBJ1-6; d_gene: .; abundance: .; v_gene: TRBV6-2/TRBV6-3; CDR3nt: TGTGCCAGCACCCGACCGGGACGCTATAATTCACCCCTCCACTTT; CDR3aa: CASTRPGRYNSPLHF
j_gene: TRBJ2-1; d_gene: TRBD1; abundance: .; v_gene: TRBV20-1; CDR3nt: TGCAGTGCGGGACAGGGGCTAGATGAGCAGTTCTTC; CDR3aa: CSAGQGLDEQFF
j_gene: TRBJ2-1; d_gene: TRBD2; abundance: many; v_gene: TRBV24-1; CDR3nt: TGTGCCACCAGTGATTTCGGGAGGAATGAGCAGTTCTTC; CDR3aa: CATSDFGRNEQFF
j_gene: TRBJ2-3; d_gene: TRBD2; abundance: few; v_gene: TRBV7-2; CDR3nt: TGTGCCAGCAGCTTAAGACGCTTACTAGCGGAAGACACAGATACGCAGTATTTT; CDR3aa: CASSLRRLLAEDTDTQYF
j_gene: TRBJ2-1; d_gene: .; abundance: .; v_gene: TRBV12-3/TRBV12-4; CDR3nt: TGTGCCAGCAGTCTCCGGGCCCAATCCTACAATGAGCAGTTCTTC; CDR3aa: CASSLRAQSYNEQFF
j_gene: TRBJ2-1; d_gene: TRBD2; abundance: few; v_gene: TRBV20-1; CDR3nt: TGCAGTGCCCGGACTAGCGGGGGTGAGAGCTCCTACAATGAGCAGTTCTTC; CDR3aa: CSARTSGGESSYNEQFF
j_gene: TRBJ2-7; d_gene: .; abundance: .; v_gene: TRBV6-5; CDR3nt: TGTGCCAGCCGCTTCGGGTGGGAGCAGTACTTC; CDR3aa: CASRFGWEQYF
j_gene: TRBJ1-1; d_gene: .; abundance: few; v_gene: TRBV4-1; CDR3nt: TGCGCCAGCAGCAACCGGGCGGTGAACACTGAAGCTTTCTTT; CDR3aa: CASSNRAVNTEAFF
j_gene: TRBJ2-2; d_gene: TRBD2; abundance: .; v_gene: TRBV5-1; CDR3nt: TGCGCCAGCAGCAAAGGGACTAGCTCCGGGGAGCTGTTTTTT; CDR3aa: CASSKGTSSGELFF
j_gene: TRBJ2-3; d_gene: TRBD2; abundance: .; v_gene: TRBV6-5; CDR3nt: TGTGCCAGCAGAATAAGGACTAGTGCCCACACAGATACGCAGTATTTT; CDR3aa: CASRIRTSAHTDTQYF
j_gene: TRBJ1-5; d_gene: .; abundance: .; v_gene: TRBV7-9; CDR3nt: TGTGCCAGCAGCTCTTTTGAGGGGCGGTATAGCAATCAGCCCCAGCATTTT; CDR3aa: CASSSFEGRYSNQPQHF
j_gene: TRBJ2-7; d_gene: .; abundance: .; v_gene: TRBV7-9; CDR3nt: TGTGCCAGCAGCTCCGGGACCCACGCGTCCTACGAGCAGTACTTC; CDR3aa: CASSSGTHASYEQYF
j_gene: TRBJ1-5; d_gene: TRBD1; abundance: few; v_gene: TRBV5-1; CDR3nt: TGCGCCAGCAGCTTGGAAGGACAGGGTGGGCAGCCCCAGCATTTT; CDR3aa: CASSLEGQGGQPQHF
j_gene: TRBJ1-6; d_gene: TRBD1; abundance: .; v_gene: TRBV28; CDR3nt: TGTGCCAGCAGTTTAACAGGGGGGGGCTATAATTCACCCCTCCACTTT; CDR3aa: CASSLTGGGYNSPLHF
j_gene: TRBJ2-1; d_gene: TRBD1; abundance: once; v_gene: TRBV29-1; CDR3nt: TGCAGCGGGGGACAGGGGGTCTACAATAAGCAGTTCTTC; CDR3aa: CSGGQGVYNKQFF
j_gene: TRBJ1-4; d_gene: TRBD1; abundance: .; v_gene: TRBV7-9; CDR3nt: TGTGCCAGCAGCTTAGCGCTGGGACAGGGTGAAAAACTGTTTTTT; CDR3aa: CASSLALGQGEKLFF
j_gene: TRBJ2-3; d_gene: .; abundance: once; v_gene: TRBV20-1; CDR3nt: TGCAGTGCTAGAGATTGGGAACGGGGACGCACAGATACGCAGTATTTT; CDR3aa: CSARDWERGRTDTQYF
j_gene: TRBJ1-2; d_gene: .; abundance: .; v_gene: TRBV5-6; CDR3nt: TGTGCCAGCAGCTTTCACAGGGTGTCTTATGGCTACACCTTC; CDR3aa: CASSFHRVSYGYTF
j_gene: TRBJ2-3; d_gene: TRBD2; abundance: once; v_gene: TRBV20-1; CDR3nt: TGCAGTGCTAAAAGACCGGGACTAGCGGTCACAGATACGCAGTATTTT; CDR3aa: CSAKRPGLAVTDTQYF
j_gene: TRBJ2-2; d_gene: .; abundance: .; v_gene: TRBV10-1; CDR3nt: TGCGCCAGCAGTGCTGTACAGGAGGGCACCGGGGAGCTGTTTTTT; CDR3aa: CASSAVQEGTGELFF